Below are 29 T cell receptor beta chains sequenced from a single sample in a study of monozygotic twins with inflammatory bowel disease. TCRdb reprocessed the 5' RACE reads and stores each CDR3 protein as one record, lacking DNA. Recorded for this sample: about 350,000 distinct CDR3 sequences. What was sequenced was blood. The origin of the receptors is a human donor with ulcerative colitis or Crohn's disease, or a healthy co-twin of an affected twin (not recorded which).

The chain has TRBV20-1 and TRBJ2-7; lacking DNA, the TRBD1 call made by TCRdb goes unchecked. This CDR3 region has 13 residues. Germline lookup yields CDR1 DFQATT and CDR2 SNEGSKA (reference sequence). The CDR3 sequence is CSAARDKSYEQYF.

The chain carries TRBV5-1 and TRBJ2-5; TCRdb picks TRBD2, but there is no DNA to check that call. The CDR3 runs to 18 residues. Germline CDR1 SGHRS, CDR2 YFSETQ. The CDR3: CASSLVPGPDRFGETQYF.

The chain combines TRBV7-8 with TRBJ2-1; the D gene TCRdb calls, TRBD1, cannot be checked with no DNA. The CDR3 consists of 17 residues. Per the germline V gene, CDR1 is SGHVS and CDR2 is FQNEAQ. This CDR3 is CASSRKTRGRSNNEQFF.

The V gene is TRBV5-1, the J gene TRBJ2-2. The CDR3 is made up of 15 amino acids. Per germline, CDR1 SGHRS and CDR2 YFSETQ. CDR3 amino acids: CASSLSGENTGELFF.

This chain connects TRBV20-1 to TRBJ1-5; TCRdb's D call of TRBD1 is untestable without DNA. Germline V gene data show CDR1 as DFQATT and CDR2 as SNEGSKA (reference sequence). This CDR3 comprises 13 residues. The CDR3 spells CSARGQGNQPQHF.

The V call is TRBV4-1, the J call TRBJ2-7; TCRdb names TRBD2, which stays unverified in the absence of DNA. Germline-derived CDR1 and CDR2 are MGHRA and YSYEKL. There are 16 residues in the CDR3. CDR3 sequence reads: CASSRLTSPSTYEQYF.

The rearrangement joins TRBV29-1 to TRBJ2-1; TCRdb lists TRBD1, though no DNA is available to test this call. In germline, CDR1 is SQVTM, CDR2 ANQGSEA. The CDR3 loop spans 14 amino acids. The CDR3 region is CSADGGPSYNEQFF.

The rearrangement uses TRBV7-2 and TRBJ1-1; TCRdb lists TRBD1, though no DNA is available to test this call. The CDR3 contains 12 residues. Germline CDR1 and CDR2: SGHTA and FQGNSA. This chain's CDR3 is CASRETDRGAFF.

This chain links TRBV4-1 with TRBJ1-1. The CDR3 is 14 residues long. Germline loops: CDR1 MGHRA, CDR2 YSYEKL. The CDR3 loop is CASSQEWTDTEAFF.

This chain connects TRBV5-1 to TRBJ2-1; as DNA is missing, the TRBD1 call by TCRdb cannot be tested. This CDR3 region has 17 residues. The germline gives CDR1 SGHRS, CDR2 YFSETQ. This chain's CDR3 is CASSLASGTGGTDEQFF.

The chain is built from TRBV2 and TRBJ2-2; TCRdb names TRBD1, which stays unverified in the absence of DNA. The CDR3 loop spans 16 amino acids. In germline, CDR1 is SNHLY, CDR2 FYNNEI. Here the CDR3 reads CASSPRTGVNTGELFF.

This CDR3 is CASTMTAEGPQHF. This chain links TRBV12-3 or TRBV12-4 with TRBJ1-5; TCRdb outputs TRBD1, but without DNA this stays unchecked. The CDR3 has 13 amino acids.

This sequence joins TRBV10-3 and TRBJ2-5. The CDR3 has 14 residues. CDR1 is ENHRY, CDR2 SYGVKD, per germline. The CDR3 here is CAISDVGGEETQYF.

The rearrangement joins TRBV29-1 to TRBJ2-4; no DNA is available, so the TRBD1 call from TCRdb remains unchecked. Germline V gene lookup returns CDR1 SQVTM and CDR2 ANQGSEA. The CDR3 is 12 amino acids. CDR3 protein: CSVDRGENIQYF.

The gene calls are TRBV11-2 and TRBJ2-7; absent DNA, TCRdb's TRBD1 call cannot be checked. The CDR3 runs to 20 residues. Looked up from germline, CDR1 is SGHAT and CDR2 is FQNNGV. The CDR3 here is CASSLIRTGGTELRAHEQYF. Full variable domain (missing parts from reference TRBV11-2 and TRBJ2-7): EAGVAQSPRYKIIEKRQSVAFWCNPISGHATLYWYQQILGQGPKLLIQFQNNGVVDDSQLPKDRFSAERLKGVDSTLKIQPAKLEDSAVYLCASSLIRTGGTELRAHEQYFGPGTRLTVT.

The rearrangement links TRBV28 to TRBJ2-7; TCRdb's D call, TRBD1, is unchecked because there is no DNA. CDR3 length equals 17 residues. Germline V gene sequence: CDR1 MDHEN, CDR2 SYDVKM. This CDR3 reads CASSFFPAGTENYEQYF.

The CDR3 loop reads CASSLLGPEQFF. V gene TRBV7-2 combines with J gene TRBJ2-1; as DNA is missing, the TRBD1 call by TCRdb cannot be tested. CDR1 SGHTA and CDR2 FQGNSA come from the germline V gene. The CDR3 has 12 amino acids. The full variable domain, with the rest looked up from reference TRBV7-2 and TRBJ2-1, is GAGVSQSPSNKVTEKGKDVELRCDPISGHTALYWYRQSLGQGLEFLIYFQGNSAPDKSGLPSDRFSAERTGGSVSTLTIQRTQQEDSAVYLCASSLLGPEQFFGPGTRLTVL.

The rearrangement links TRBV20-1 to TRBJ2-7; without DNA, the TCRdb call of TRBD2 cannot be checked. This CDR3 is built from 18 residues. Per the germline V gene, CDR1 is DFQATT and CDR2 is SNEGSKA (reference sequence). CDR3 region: CSARATSGRAVNSYEQYF.

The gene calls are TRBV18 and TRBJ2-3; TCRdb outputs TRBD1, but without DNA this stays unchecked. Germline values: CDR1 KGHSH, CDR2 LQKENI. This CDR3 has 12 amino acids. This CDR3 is CASSPTGDTQYF. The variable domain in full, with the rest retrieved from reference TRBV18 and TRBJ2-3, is NAGVMQNPRHLVRRRGQEARLRCSPMKGHSHVYWYRQLPEEGLKFMVYLQKENIIDESGMPKERFSAEFPKEGPSILRIQQVVRGDSAAYFCASSPTGDTQYFGPGTRLTVL.

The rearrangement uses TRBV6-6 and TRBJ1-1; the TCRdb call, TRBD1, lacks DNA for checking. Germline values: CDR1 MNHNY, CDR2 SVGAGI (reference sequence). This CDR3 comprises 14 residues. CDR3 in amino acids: CASSRGGKGSEAFF.

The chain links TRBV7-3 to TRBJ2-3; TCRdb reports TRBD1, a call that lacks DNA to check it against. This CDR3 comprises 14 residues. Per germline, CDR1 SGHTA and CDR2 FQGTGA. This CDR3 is CASSLGTRGDTQYF.

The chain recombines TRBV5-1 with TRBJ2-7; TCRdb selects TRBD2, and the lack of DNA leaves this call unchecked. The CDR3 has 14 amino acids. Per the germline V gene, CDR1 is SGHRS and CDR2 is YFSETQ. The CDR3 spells CASSLKTSVYEQYF.

CDR3 region: CASSLRGAGANVLTF. The V gene is TRBV7-9, the J gene TRBJ2-6; TCRdb outputs TRBD2, but without DNA this stays unchecked. Germline loops: CDR1 SEHNR, CDR2 FQNEAQ (reference sequence). This CDR3 comprises 15 residues. The whole variable domain, remainder taken from reference TRBV7-9 and TRBJ2-6, is DTGVSQNPRHKITKRGQNVTFRCDPISEHNRLYWYRQTLGQGPEFLTYFQNEAQLEKSRLLSDRFSAERPKGSFSTLEIQRTEQGDSAMYLCASSLRGAGANVLTFGAGSRLTVL.

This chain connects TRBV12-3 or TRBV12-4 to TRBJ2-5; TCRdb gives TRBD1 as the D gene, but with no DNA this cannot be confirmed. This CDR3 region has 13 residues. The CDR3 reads CASHRGLGETQYF.

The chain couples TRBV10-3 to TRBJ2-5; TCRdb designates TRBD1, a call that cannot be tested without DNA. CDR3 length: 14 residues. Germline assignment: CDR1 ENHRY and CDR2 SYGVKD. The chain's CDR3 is CAISGGDSRETQYF.

The CDR3 sequence: CAWRQGVSEQYF. The V and J genes are TRBV30 and TRBJ2-7; TCRdb designates TRBD1, a call that cannot be tested without DNA. This CDR3 spans 12 amino acids. Germline V CDR1 and CDR2: GTSNPN, SVGIG (reference sequence).

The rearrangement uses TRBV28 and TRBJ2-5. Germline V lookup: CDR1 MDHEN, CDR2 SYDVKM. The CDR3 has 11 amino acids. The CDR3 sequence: CASSSVETQYF.

The CDR3 region is CSVEGQSEKLFF. The rearrangement uses TRBV29-1 and TRBJ1-4. The CDR3 has 12 residues. Germline CDR1 and CDR2: SQVTM and ANQGSEA. Filled out from reference TRBV29-1 and TRBJ1-4, the complete variable domain reads SAVISQKPSRDICQRGTSLTIQCQVDSQVTMMFWYRQQPGQSLTLIATANQGSEATYESGFVIDKFPISRPNLTFSTLTVSNMSPEDSSIYLCSVEGQSEKLFFGSGTQLSVL.

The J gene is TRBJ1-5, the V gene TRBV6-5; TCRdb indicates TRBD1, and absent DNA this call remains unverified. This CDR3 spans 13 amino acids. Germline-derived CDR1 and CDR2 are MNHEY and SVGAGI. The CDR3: CASSYKQGWPQHF.